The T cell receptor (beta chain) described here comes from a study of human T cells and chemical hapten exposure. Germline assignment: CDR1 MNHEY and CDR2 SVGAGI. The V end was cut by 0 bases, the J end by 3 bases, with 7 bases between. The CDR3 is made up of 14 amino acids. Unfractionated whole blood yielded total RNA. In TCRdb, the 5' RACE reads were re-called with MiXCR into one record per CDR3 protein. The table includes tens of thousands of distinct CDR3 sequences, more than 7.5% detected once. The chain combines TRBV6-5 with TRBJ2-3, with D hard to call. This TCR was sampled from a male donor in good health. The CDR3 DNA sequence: TGTGCCAGCAGTTACTCGGGTCAAACAGATACGCAGTATTTT. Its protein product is CASSYSGQTDTQYF.